This TCR beta chain comes out of a study of OX40 agonist ivuxolimab in advanced cancers. As for the study more broadly: Ivuxolimab was an agonistic, fully human IgG2 monoclonal antibody directed against OX40 (CD134), a costimulatory receptor. Intravenous ivuxolimab was administered to patients every 2 weeks at six dose levels: 0.01, 0.1, 0.3, 1.5, 3 and 10 mg/kg. Of the approximately 50 dose-escalation patients, hepatocellular carcinoma was present in roughly 19, melanoma in roughly 15, renal cell carcinoma in 9 and head and neck cancer in 9. The dose-escalation cohort was almost 85% male with a mean age of about 65 years, ranging from roughly 20 to 85. Prior anti-PD-1, anti-PD-L1 or anti-CTLA-4 therapy was permitted, and 35% to 40% of dose-escalation patients had received checkpoint inhibitors. Partial responses occurred in three dose-escalation patients: two with cutaneous melanoma and one with hepatocellular carcinoma. The purpose of peripheral TCRbeta sequencing was to test whether ivuxolimab changed TCR sequence diversity and led to clonal T-cell expansion. The monotherapy dose-escalation portion (N ≈ 52 patients) of the phase I ivuxolimab trial is reported in the paper.

The study at large found these results: In partial responders in the 0.1-3.0 mg/kg groups, normalized peripheral clonal expansion was found to be among the lowest, especially among CD8+ T cells. Antigen specificity was not determined for the clonally expanded peripheral T cells. After ivuxolimab, CD8+ T cells had more expanded clones than CD4+ T cells on average. Low levels of normalized T-cell clonal expansion were also shown by some nonresponding patients. Clonal expansion of both CD4+ and CD8+ blood T cells was observed from baseline to week 6 at doses 0.1 to 3.0 mg/kg.

Trimming takes 5 bases off V and 2 bases off J; junction bases not matched to a gene: 8. CDR1 GTSNPN and CDR2 SVGIG were looked up in the germline V gene (reference sequence). Counted from cysteine to phenylalanine, this CDR3 has 15 amino acids. Of the read, only the CDR3 DNA is kept; its 45 bases are in frame from base 1. The trial excluded patients who had a history of autoimmune disease or were on systemic immunosuppression. Peripheral blood for TCR sequencing was drawn from every dose cohort at baseline, at cycle 4 day 1 and at cycle 7 day 1. Samples came from an open-label, multicenter, first-in-human phase I dose-escalation trial of ivuxolimab. Adults with locally advanced or metastatic melanoma, renal cell carcinoma, hepatocellular carcinoma or head and neck squamous cell carcinoma were enrolled in the trial. CD4+ and CD8+ T cells were sorted separately from peripheral blood before TCR sequencing.

Worth noting for this clone: Its recognized antigen is unknown. Base qualities are not provided; no much larger clone lies one nucleotide away.

Genomic DNA was isolated from the sorted cells so that the TCRbeta CDR3 region could be sequenced. The immunoSEQ Assay was used for sequencing of TCRbeta CDR3 regions. In TCRdb, the immuneACCESS table is reduced to in-frame sequences with V and J assigned. These tables do not hold every clone; where another copy was compared, an unresolved V gene accounts for under half, and the others remain unexplained. A total of about 57,000 clones appear in this sample, more than 80% of them only once. The top ten hold 3% to 3.5% of the sample. Here the sequenced sample was CD4+ or CD8+ T cells sorted from blood, taken in a trial of the OX40 agonist ivuxolimab. The source is an adult with an advanced solid tumor such as melanoma, head and neck, liver or kidney cancer. The sequence joins TRBV30 to TRBJ2-3, with TRBD1 matching 9 junction bases. The CDR3 protein sequence reads: CAWSTGTGYTDTQYF. The DNA reads TGTGCCTGGTCGACCGGGACAGGGTACACAGATACGCAGTATTTT.